These T cell receptor beta chains were read from a single sample in a study of cytomegalovirus exposure and HLA in healthy donors. Produced via immunoSEQ multiplex PCR; TCRdb's table is partial and in-frame only. There are roughly 130,000 clones in the sample; roughly 69% occur only once, and approximately 2.6% lies in the top ten. Sequencing was carried out using PBMCs. These receptors originate from a human donor in good health. Each CDR3 is given with its conserved first and last residue. D genes are given only for firm matches. Not every row has a clone size; where given, it reads once, few, many or a size class.

J gene | clone size | D gene | V gene | CDR3 DNA | CDR3 protein
TRBJ1-4 | - | - | TRBV11-2 | TGTGCCAGCAGCTTAGATCGTCGTGAAAAACTGTTTTTT | CASSLDRREKLFF
TRBJ1-3 | - | TRBD1 | TRBV6-5 | TGTGCCAGCAGTTACGGGACAGGGGCTGGAAACACCATATATTTT | CASSYGTGAGNTIYF
TRBJ2-7 | - | TRBD1 | TRBV18 | TGTGCCAGCTCACCGGGACAGGGGTCCCACGAGCAGTACTTC | CASSPGQGSHEQYF
TRBJ1-2 | - | - | TRBV5-1 | TGCGCCAGCAGCCAAGTGACAGACTATGGCTACACCTTC | CASSQVTDYGYTF
TRBJ1-5 | - | - | TRBV30 | TGTGCCTGGAGTGTACCTTGGGGCAGCAATCAGCCCCAGCATTTT | CAWSVPWGSNQPQHF
TRBJ2-7 | - | - | TRBV6-6 | TGTGCCAGCAGTCGCAGGGGGGCGGGCTCCTACGAGCAGTACTTC | CASSRRGAGSYEQYF
TRBJ1-2 | - | TRBD1 | TRBV2 | TGTGCCAGCGAGGGACAGGGGGCGGGCTATGGCTACACCTTC | CASEGQGAGYGYTF
TRBJ2-5 | once | TRBD2 | TRBV18 | TGTGCCAGCTCACCACCTAGCGGGAGCCGAGAGACCCAGTACTTC | CASSPPSGSRETQYF
TRBJ2-2 | few | - | TRBV7-3 | TGTGCCAGCAGCTTAAGAGGGCAGAACACCGGGGAGCTGTTTTTT | CASSLRGQNTGELFF
TRBJ2-5 | - | - | TRBV9 | TGTGCCAGCAGCGTAGGTTTCGGAGAGACCCAGTACTTC | CASSVGFGETQYF
TRBJ2-7 | - | - | TRBV28 | TGTGCCAGCAGTTGGGGGGACCGAGTGTACGAGCAGTACTTC | CASSWGDRVYEQYF
TRBJ1-2 | - | - | TRBV7-9 | TGTGCCAGCAGCTTAGAGTGGCAGGGACTCTATGGCTACACCTTC | CASSLEWQGLYGYTF
TRBJ1-1 | - | TRBD1 | TRBV7-2 | TGTGCCAGCAGCTTCACCGGACAGGGTGAAGCTTTCTTT | CASSFTGQGEAFF
TRBJ2-7 | - | - | TRBV9 | TGTGCCAGCAGCGTAGAGGAACTAGGCTACGAGCAGTACTTC | CASSVEELGYEQYF